This note documents a single T cell receptor beta chain sequence. These data come from a study of blood T cell repertoires in COVID-19. In the authors' methods: Reference gene primer amplification gave nucleated cell count estimates. Produced via immunoSEQ multiplex PCR; TCRdb's table is partial and in-frame only. That table supplies the V and J calls and clone size; D and trimming were determined from the DNA. The table lists about 200,000 clones, about three quarters of them singletons. Germline V CDR1 and CDR2: SGHRS, YFSETQ. V gave up 3 bases and J gave up 2 bases; unmatched junction bases: 2. CDR3 length: 15 amino acids.

Sequencing was carried out using peripheral blood. The chain employs TRBV5-1 and TRBJ2-5, with 12 bases matching TRBD2. The clonotype originates from a woman in her 70s with acute or convalescent COVID-19. The CDR3 bases are TGCGCCAGCAGCTGGACTAGCGGGGTGCAAGAGACCCAGTACTTC. This encodes CASSWTSGVQETQYF.